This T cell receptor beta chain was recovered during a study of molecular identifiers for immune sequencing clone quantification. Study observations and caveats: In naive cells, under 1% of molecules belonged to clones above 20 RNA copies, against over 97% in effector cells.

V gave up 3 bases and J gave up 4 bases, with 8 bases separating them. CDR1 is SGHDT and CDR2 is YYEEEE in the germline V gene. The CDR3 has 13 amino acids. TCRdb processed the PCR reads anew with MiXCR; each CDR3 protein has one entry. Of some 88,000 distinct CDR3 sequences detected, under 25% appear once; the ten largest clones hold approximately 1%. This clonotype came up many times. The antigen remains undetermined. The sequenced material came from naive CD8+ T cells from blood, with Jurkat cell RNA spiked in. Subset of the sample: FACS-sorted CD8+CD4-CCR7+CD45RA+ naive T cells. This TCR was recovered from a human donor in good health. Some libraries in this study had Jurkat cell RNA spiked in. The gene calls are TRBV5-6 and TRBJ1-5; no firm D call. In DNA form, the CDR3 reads TGTGCCAGCAGCTGGGCAGCAAATCAGCCCCAGCATTTT. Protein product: CASSWAANQPQHF.